This note documents a single T cell receptor (beta chain) sequence. What it binds is not known. This record belongs to a study of T cell responses to AZD1222 COVID-19 vaccine. Overall study results and limits: Spike-specific TCR breadth rose after two AZD1222 doses, and depth rose as well. Scientists sampled the repertoires only once the peak T cell response had passed.

Only in-frame clones appear in the TCRdb table, and some are missing; sequencing was by immunoSEQ multiplex PCR. The sample yields some 86,000 clones, roughly 90% seen once. The germline V gene has CDR1 LGHNA and CDR2 YSLEER. V lost 4 bases and J lost 7, with 16 bases in between. The CDR3 sequence is 14 residues long. The receptor comes from an adult who received the AZD1222 COVID-19 vaccine. The sequencing used peripheral blood, collected 28 days after the second AZD1222 dose. V gene TRBV4-3 combines with J gene TRBJ1-2; D gene unclear. In DNA form, the CDR3 reads TGCGCCAGCAGCCTCCAGCCTACAGACATTGGCTACACCTTC. Its protein is CASSLQPTDIGYTF.